The sample holds many counts of the clone carrying this T cell receptor (beta chain). Its antigen is still unknown. There are 14 residues in the CDR3. Trimming pared 1 base from V and 1 base from J, leaving 7 bases between. The V gene's germline CDR1 is LGHNT and CDR2 FRNRAP. Authors of the study amplified TCR beta CDR3 regions from RNA transcripts. HTBI primers were used for first-round RT-PCR of the TCR CDR3. MiXCR was run by TCRdb on the multiplex PCR reads, yielding one entry per CDR3 protein. The sample consists of about 380,000 distinct CDR3 sequences, around 13% of them appearing once. The data were taken from a study of T cells in Graves' hyperthyroidism and ophthalmopathy. Turning to the study itself: The initial diagnosis was the point when peripheral blood was collected, ahead of any treatment.

Stable Graves' hyperthyroidism meant no ophthalmopathy progression within 18 months. Recently diagnosed hyperthyroidism of less than 2 months' duration affected patients aged 18 to 65. Whole-study findings and limits: Researchers report that a 13 V-J model separated ophthalmopathy from stable hyperthyroidism.

Sequencing input: blood. J is TRBJ1-1 and V is TRBV12-5; D remains unclear. The sequence came from a woman aged 60-70 years with Graves' hyperthyroidism. CDR3 in DNA: TGTGCTAGTGGTTTGGGGGTCGAGAACACTGAAGCTTTCTTT. Its protein is CASGLGVENTEAFF. Based on the CDR3 plus reference TRBV12-5 and TRBJ1-1, the full variable domain is DARVTQTPRHKVTEMGQEVTMRCQPILGHNTVFWYRQTMMQGLELLAYFRNRAPLDDSGMPKDRFSAEMPDATLATLKIQPSEPRDSAVYFCASGLGVENTEAFFGQGTRLTVV.